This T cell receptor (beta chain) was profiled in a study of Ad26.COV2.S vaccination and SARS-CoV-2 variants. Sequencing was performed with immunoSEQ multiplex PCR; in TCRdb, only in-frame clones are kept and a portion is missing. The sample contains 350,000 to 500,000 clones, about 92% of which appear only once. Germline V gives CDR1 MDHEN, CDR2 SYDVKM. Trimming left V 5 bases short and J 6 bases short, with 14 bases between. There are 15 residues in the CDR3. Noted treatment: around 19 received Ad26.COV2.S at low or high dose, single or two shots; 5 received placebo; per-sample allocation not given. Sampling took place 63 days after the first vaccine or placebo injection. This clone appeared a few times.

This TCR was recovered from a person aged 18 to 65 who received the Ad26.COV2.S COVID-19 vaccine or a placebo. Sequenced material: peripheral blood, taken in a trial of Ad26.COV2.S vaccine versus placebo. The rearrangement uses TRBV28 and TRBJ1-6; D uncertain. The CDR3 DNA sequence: TGTGCCAGCAGTCCCGCGGTCCCGGGTAATTCACCCCTCCACTTT. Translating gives CASSPAVPGNSPLHF.